These 13 T cell receptor beta chains were all obtained from the same sample, sequenced in a study of graft-versus-host responses after intestinal transplantation. Antigens for these TCRs are unknown. The repertoire was sequenced with immunoSEQ multiplex PCR; TCRdb's copy has only in-frame clones and lacks some. This table has some 86,000 clones, less than 90% appearing once. The source material was unstimulated CD4+ T cells sorted from spleen or lymph node cells, sampled before transplant. The receptors originated from a human donor who was the organ donor for an intestinal transplant.

V and J are TRBV7-3 and TRBJ1-6; no firm D call. Germline V gene data show CDR1 as SGHTA and CDR2 as FQGTGA. V gave up 4 bases and J gave up 8 bases, with 21 bases separating them. The CDR3 runs to 17 residues. CDR3 bases: TGTGCCAGCAGCTCCTGGGCGAGGGTAAGGCGGGATTCACCCCTCCACTTT. It encodes CASSSWARVRRDSPLHF.

The V and J genes are TRBV7-2 and TRBJ2-5; D gene uncertain. The J call may be mistaken, given a closer DNA end match to TRBJ2-7. CDR1 SGHTA and CDR2 FQGNSA come from the germline V gene. This CDR3 has 13 amino acids. The CDR3: CASSLAPGYEQYF. The CDR3 DNA sequence: TGTGCCAGCAGCTTAGCGCCCGGGTACGAGCAGTACTTC.

V and J are TRBV4-1 and TRBJ2-3; 7 bases fit TRBD2. The germline V gene encodes CDR1 MGHRA and CDR2 YSYEKL. The CDR3 extends over 14 amino acids. The J segment lost 2 bases and the V segment lost 6 bases, leaving 5 bases of the junction unmatched. The CDR3 coding sequence is TGCGCCAGCAGGACGACTAGCCTCACAGATACGCAGTATTTT. Residues: CASRTTSLTDTQYF.

This chain connects TRBV7-6 to TRBJ2-1; 12 bases are a match to TRBD2. The J segment lost 2 bases and the V segment lost 1 base, leaving 0 bases of the junction unmatched. Germline V CDR1 and CDR2: SGHVS, FNYEAQ. The CDR3 runs 16 residues. The CDR3 region has the DNA TGTGCCAGCAGCTTAGGGACTAGCGGGACCTACAATGAGCAGTTCTTC. Translated: CASSLGTSGTYNEQFF.

The chain uses TRBV5-1 and TRBJ2-3; D is ambiguous. The germline CDR1 and CDR2 sequences are SGHRS and YFSETQ. The CDR3 contains 14 residues. Trimming took 1 base from V and 1 from J, leaving 7 bases between them. CDR3 region: CASSLSRGTDTQYF. CDR3 nucleotide sequence: TGCGCCAGCAGCTTGTCACGGGGCACAGATACGCAGTATTTT.

This clone was counted once. V gene TRBV9 combines with J gene TRBJ1-2, with D possibly matching TRBD1 (6 bases). Germline V CDR1 and CDR2: SGDLS, YYNGEE. V shed 0 bases and J shed 4 bases, with 16 bases lying between them. The CDR3 consists of 16 residues. CDR3 residues: CASSVVGRGRGYGYTF. Written as DNA, the CDR3 is TGTGCCAGCAGCGTAGTCGGCAGGGGAAGAGGCTATGGCTACACCTTC.

The rearrangement uses TRBV19 and TRBJ1-2; 7 bases match TRBD1. Germline lookup yields CDR1 LNHDA and CDR2 SQIVND (reference sequence). Trimming cost V 3 bases and J 4 bases; bases outside gene matches: 5. The CDR3 runs 14 residues. For the CDR3, the DNA is TGTGCCAGTAGTATTTCAGGGGGTCGCTATGGCTACACCTTC. Its protein is CASSISGGRYGYTF.

The chain is built from TRBV6-6 and TRBJ1-1; 7 nucleotides match TRBD1. Germline V gene data show CDR1 as MNHNY and CDR2 as SVGAGI (reference sequence). V lost 11 bases and J lost 5; bases outside the gene matches: 11. This CDR3 has 13 amino acids. CDR3 protein: CAGDRELGTEAFF. CDR3 nucleotide sequence: TGTGCCGGTGACAGGGAGCTAGGGACTGAAGCTTTCTTT.

V gene TRBV1 combines with J gene TRBJ1-1; no check of the table's D call, TRBD1, against the DNA was made. TRBV1 is deemed a pseudogene. CDR3 length: 15 residues. CDR3 protein: CTSSHTDRVVTEAFF. The CDR3 DNA reads as TGCACCAGCAGCCACACCGACAGGGTGGTAACTGAAGCTTTCTTT.

This clone has a single count. This CDR3 reads CASSQGQAGSNQPQHF. The CDR3 nucleotides read TGTGCCAGCAGCCAAGGTCAAGCAGGGAGCAATCAGCCCCAGCATTTT. This sequence joins TRBV4-2 and TRBJ1-5; D possibly corresponds to TRBD1 (5 bases). Germline-derived CDR1 and CDR2 are LGHNA and YNFKEQ. This CDR3 has 16 amino acids. Trimming left V 1 base short and J 1 base short, with 11 bases between.

This clone was observed once. J is TRBJ2-7 and V is TRBV5-1; 9 bases fit TRBD2. From germline, CDR1 is SGHRS and CDR2 YFSETQ. The ends lost 0 bases at V and 6 bases at J; junction bases unmatched: 10. The CDR3 sequence is 16 residues long. The CDR3 DNA reads TGCGCCAGCAGCTTGGTGATAGCGGGGGCGCAGGGCGAGCAGTACTTC. This codes for CASSLVIAGAQGEQYF. The full variable domain, with the rest looked up from reference TRBV5-1 and TRBJ2-7, is KAGVTQTPRYLIKTRGQQVTLSCSPISGHRSVSWYQQTPGQGLQFLFEYFSETQRNKGNFPGRFSGRQFSNSRSEMNVSTLELGDSALYLCASSLVIAGAQGEQYFGPGTRLTVT.

The chain couples TRBV28 to TRBJ2-3, with 9 bases identical to TRBD1. The CDR3 spans 17 residues. J lost 8 bases, V lost 3 bases, and 15 bases had no gene match. Germline V gene sequence: CDR1 MDHEN, CDR2 SYDVKM. Written as DNA, the CDR3 is TGTGCCAGCAGTTTTCACGGGACAGGGAGGGAATTAGGTACGCAGTATTTT. It translates to CASSFHGTGRELGTQYF. The full variable domain, its missing parts supplied by reference TRBV28 and TRBJ2-3, is DVKVTQSSRYLVKRTGEKVFLECVQDMDHENMFWYRQDPGLGLRLIYFSYDVKMKEKGDIPEGYSVSREKKERFSLILESASTNQTSMYLCASSFHGTGRELGTQYFGPGTRLTVL.

The chain has TRBV7-8 and TRBJ2-3, with D unclear. Trimming took off 5 bases at V and 0 bases at J, with 18 bases between the two ends. Germline CDR1 SGHVS, CDR2 FQNEAQ. This CDR3 is built from 17 residues. CDR3 sequence: CASSRRPTKASTDTQYF. Written as DNA, the CDR3 is TGTGCCAGCAGCCGCCGCCCGACAAAGGCAAGCACAGATACGCAGTATTTT.